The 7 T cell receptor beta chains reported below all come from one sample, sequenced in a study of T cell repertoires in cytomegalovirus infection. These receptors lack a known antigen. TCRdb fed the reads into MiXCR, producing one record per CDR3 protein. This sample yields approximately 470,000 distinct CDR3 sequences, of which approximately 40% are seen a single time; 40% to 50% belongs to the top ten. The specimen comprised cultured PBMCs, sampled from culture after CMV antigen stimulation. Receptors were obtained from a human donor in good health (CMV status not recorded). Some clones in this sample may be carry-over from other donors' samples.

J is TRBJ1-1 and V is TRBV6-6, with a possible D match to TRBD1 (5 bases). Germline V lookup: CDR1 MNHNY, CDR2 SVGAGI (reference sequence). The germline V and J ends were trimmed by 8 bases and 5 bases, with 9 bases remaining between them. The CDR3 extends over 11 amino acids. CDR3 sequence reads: CASLEGTEAFF. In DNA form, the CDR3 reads TGTGCCAGCCTCGAGGGGACTGAAGCTTTCTTT.

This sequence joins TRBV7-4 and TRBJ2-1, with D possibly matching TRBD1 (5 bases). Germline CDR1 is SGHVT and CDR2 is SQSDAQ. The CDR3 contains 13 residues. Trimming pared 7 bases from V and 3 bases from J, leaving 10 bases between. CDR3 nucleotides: TGTGCCAGCACCATCGACAGCTACAATGAGCAGTTCTTC. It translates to CASTIDSYNEQFF.

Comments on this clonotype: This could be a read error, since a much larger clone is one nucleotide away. As DNA, the CDR3 is TGTGCCAGCAGCGGGACTAGCGGCCACAATGAGCAGTTCTTC. Translation: CASSGTSGHNEQFF. J is TRBJ2-1 and V is TRBV9, with 10 bases identical to TRBD2. The CDR3 is 14 residues long. V trimming: 3 bases; J trimming: 5 bases; junction bases outside the gene matches: 2. CDR1 and CDR2 from the germline V gene are SGDLS and YYNGEE.

CDR3 sequence: CASSFGQGQQPQHF. The CDR3 nucleotides are TGTGCCAGCAGTTTCGGGCAGGGCCAACAGCCCCAGCATTTT. The J gene is TRBJ1-5, the V gene TRBV27, with a possible D match to TRBD1 (5 bases). Trimming took 3 bases from V and 7 from J, leaving 13 bases between them. The CDR3 length is 14 residues. CDR1 and CDR2 (germline): MNHEY, SMNVEV (reference sequence).

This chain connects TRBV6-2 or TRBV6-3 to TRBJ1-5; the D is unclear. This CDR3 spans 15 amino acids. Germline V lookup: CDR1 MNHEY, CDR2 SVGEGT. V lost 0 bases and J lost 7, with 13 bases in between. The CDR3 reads CASSYSDTLGQPQHF. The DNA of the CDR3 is TGTGCCAGCAGTTACTCCGACACCCTCGGACAGCCCCAGCATTTT.

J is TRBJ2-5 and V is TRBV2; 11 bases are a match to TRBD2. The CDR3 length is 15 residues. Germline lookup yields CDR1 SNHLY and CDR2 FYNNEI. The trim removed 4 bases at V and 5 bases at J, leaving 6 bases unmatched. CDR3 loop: CASSVTSGSLETQYF. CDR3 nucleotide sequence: TGTGCCAGCAGTGTTACTAGCGGGAGCCTGGAGACCCAGTACTTC. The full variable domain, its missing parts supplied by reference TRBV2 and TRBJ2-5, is EPEVTQTPSHQVTQMGQEVILRCVPISNHLYFYWYRQILGQKVEFLVSFYNNEISEKSEIFDDQFSVERPDGSNFTLKIRSTKLEDSAMYFCASSVTSGSLETQYFGPGTRLLVL.

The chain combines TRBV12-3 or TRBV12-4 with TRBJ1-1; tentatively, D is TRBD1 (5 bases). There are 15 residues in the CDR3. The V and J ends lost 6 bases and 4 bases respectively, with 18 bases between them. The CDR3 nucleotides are TGTGCCAGCAGCCGCTGGGACCCCGGGAGCACTGAAGCTTTCTTT. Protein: CASSRWDPGSTEAFF.